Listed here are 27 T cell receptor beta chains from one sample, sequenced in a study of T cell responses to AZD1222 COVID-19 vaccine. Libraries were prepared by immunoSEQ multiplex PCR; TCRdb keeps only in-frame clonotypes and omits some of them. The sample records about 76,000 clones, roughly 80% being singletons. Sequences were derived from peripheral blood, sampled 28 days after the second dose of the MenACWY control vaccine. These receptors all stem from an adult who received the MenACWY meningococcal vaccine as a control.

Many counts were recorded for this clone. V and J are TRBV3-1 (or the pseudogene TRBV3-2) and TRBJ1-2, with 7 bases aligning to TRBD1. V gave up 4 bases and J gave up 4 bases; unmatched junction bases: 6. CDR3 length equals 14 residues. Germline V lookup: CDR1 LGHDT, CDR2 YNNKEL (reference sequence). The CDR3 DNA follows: TGTGCCAGCAGCCGCGGACAGGCCCCCTATGGCTACACCTTC. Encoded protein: CASSRGQAPYGYTF.

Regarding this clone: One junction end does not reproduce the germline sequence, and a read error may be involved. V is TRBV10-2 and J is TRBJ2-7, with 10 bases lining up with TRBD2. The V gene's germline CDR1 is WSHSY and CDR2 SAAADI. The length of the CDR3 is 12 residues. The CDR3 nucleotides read TGCGCCAGCAGTGACCACACTAGCGGGGAACAGTTC. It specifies CASSDHTSGEQF.

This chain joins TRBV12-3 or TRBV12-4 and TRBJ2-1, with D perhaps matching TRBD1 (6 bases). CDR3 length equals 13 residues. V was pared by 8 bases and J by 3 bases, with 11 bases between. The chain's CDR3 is CASGWDNYNEQFF. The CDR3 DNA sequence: TGTGCCAGCGGGTGGGACAACTACAATGAGCAGTTCTTC.

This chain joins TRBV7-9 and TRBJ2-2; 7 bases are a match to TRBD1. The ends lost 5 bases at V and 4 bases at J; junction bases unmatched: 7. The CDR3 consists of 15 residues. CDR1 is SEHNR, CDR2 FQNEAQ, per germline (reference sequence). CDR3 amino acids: CASSAGNRGTGELFF. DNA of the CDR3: TGTGCCAGCAGCGCAGGAAACAGGGGCACCGGGGAGCTGTTTTTT.

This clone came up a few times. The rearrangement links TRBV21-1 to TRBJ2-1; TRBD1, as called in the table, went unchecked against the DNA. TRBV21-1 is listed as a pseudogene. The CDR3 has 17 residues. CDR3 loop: CASSKESSGTGEDEQFF. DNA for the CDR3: TGTGCCAGCAGCAAAGAAAGCTCCGGGACAGGGGAGGATGAGCAGTTCTTC.

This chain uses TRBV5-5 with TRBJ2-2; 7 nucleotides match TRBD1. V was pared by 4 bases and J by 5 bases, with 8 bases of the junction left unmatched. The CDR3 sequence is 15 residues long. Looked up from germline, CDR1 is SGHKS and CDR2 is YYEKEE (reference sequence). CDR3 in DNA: TGTGCCAGCAGCCAGGGACAGCCGGCGACCGGGGAGCTGTTTTTT. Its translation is CASSQGQPATGELFF.

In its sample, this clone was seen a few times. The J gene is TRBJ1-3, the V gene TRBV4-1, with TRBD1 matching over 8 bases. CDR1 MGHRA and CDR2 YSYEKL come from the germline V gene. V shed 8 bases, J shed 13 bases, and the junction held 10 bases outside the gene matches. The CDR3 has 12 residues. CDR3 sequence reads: CASAPPGGRIYF. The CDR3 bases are TGCGCCAGCGCACCACCAGGGGGCAGAATATATTTT.

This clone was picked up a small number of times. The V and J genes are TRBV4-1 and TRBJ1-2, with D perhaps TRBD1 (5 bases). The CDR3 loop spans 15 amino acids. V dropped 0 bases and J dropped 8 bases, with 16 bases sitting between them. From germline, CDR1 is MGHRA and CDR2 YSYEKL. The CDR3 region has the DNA TGCGCCAGCAGCCAAGATAATTCCCAGGGAGAAGGCTACACCTTC. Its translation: CASSQDNSQGEGYTF.

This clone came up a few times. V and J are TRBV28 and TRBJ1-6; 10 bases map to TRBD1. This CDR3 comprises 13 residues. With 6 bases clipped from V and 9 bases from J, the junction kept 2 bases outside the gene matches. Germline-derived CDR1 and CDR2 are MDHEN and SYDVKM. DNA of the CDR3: TGTGCCAGCAGAGGGACAGGGGTTTCACCCCTCCACTTT. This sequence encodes CASRGTGVSPLHF.

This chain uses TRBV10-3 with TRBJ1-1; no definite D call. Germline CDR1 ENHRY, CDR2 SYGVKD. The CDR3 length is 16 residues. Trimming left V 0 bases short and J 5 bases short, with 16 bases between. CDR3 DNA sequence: TGTGCCATCAGTGAGTCGGGGTCCGGGGATTGGACTGAAGCTTTCTTT. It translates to CAISESGSGDWTEAFF.

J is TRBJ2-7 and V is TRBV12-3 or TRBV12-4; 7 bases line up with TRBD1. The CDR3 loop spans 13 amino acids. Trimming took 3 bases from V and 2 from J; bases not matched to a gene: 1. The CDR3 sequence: CASSLTGTYEQYF. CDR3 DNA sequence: TGTGCCAGCAGTTTGACAGGGACCTACGAGCAGTACTTC.

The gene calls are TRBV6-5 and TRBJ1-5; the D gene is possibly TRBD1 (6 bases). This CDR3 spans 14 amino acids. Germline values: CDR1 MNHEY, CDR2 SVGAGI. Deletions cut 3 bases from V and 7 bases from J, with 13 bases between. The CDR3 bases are TGTGCCAGCAGTTATCGGGCAGGGGACCAGCCCCAGCATTTT. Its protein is CASSYRAGDQPQHF.

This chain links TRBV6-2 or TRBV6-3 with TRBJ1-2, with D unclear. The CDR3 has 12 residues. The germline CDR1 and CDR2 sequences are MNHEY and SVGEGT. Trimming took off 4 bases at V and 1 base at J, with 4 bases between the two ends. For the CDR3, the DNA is TGTGCCAGCAGTTCCCATAACTATGGCTACACCTTC. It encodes CASSSHNYGYTF.

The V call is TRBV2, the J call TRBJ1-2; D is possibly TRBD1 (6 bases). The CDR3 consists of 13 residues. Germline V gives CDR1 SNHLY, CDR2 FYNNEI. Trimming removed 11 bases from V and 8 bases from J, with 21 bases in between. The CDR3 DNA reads TGTGCCGCCACAGGCGAGGGACACGGGGGCTACACCTTC. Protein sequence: CAATGEGHGGYTF.

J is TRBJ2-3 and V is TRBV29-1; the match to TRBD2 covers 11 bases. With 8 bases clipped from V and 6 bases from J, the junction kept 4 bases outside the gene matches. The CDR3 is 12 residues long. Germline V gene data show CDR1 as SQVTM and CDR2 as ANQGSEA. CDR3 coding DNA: TGCAGCTCCCGGACTAGCGGGGATACGCAGTATTTT. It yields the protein CSSRTSGDTQYF.

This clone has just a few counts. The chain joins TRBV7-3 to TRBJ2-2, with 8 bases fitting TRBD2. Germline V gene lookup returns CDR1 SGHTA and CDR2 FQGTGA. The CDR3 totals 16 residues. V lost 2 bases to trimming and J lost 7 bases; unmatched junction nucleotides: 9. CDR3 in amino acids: CASSLHGRDMGGELFF. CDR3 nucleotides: TGTGCCAGCAGCTTACACGGGAGGGACATGGGCGGGGAGCTGTTTTTT.

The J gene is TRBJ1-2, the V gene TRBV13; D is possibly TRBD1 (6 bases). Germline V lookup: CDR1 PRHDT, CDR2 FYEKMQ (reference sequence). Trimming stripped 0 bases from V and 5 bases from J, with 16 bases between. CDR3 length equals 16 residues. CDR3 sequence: CASSLGRGRGGYGYTF. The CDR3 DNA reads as TGTGCCAGCAGCTTAGGCCGCGGCAGGGGAGGTTATGGCTACACCTTC.

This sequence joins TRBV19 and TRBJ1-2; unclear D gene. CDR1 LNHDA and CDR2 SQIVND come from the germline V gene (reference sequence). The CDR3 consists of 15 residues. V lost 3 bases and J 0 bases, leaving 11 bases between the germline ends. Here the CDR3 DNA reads TGTGCCAGTAGTATCTCGGCAGCCTCTAACTATGGCTACACCTTC. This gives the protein CASSISAASNYGYTF.

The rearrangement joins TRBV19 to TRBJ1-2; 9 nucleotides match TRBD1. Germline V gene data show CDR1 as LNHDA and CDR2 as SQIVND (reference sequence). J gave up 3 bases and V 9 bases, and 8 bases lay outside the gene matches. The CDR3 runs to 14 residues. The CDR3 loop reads CASKTGGTDYGYTF. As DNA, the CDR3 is TGTGCCAGCAAAACAGGGGGCACGGACTATGGCTACACCTTC.

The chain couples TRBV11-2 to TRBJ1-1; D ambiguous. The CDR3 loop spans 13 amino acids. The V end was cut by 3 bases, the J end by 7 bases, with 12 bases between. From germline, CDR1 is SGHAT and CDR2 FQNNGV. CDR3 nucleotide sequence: TGTGCCAGCAGCTTTGGGCTGGGTAATGAAGCTTTCTTT. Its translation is CASSFGLGNEAFF.

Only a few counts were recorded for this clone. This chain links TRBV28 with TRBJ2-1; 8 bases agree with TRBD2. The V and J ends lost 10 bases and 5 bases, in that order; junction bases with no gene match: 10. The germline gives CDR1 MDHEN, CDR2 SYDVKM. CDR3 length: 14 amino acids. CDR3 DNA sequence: TGTGCCACCCACTCCGCTAGCGGGCACAATGAGCAGTTCTTC. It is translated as CATHSASGHNEQFF.

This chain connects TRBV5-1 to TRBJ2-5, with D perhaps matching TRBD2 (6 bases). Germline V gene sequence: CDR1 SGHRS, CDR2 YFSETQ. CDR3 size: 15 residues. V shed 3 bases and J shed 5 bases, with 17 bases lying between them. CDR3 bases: TGCGCCAGCAGCTCCGGACTAAGGGTGGGGGAGACCCAGTACTTC. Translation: CASSSGLRVGETQYF.

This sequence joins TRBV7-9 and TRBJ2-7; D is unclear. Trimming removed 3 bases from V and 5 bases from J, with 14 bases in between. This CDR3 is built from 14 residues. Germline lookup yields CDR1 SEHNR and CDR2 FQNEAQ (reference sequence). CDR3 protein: CASSLVGQVNEQYF. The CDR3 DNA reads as TGTGCCAGCAGCTTGGTTGGGCAGGTTAACGAGCAGTACTTC.

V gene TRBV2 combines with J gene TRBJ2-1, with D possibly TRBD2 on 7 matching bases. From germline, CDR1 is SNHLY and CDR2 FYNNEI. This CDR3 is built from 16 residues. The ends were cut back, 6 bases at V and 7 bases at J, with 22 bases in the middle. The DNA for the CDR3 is TGTGCCAGCAGCCGAACGGGGGGCCTAGGGTCGAATGAGCAGTTCTTC. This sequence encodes CASSRTGGLGSNEQFF.

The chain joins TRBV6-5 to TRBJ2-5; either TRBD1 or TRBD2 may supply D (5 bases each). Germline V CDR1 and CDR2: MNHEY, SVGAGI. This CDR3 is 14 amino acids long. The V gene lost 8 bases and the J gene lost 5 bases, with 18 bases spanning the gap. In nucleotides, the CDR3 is TGTGCCAGCTTGGGAACAGGAGGAACGGAGACCCAGTACTTC. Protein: CASLGTGGTETQYF.

As DNA, the CDR3 is TGCGCCAGCAGCTTAAGTGGGGCCGAGACCCAGTACTTC. Protein product: CASSLSGAETQYF. The chain combines TRBV5-1 with TRBJ2-5; tentative D call: TRBD1 (5 bases). Per the germline V gene, CDR1 is SGHRS and CDR2 is YFSETQ. This CDR3 contains 13 residues. The V end lost 2 bases, the J end lost 5 bases, and 10 bases lay between the germline ends.

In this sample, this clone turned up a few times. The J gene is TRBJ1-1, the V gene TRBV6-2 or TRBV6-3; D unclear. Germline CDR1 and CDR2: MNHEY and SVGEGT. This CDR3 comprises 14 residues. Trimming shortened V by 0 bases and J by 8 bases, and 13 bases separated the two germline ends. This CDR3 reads CASSYSGSIPEAFF. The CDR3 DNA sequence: TGTGCCAGCAGTTACTCGGGGAGTATCCCCGAAGCTTTCTTT.